A selection of T cell receptor beta chains follows, all from one sample in a study of regulatory T cells in long-lasting Graves disease. MiXCR, applied by TCRdb to the multiplex PCR reads, yields one record per CDR3 protein. The sample records a few hundred thousand distinct CDR3 sequences, around 20% being singletons. Sequenced here: peripheral blood mononuclear cells (PBMCs), sampled when the disease was refractory, from a patient treated with antithyroid drugs. These receptors came from a female donor with Graves disease. Both conserved end residues are part of each CDR3. Fields, in order: J gene, D gene, V gene, clone size, CDR3 DNA, CDR3 protein. D genes are given only for firm matches. Clone size appears in some rows only: once, few, many, or a class for an expanded clone.

J: TRBJ2-7
D: TRBD2
V: TRBV3-1
size: few
DNA: TGTGCCAGCAGCCGTAGCCTGAGCGGGACCTACGAGCAGTACTTC
CDR3: CASSRSLSGTYEQYF

J: TRBJ1-6
D: TRBD1
V: TRBV25-1
size: few
DNA: TGTGCCAGCAGTGCCCCGGGACAGGTTATTTCACCCCTCCACTTT
CDR3: CASSAPGQVISPLHF

J: TRBJ1-1
D: NA
V: TRBV30
size: NA
DNA: TGTGCCTGGAGTTCTCAACGACGGGGAATGAACACTGAAGCTTTCTTT
CDR3: CAWSSQRRGMNTEAFF

J: TRBJ2-7
D: TRBD2
V: TRBV7-2
size: few
DNA: TGTGCCAGCAGCCCATACGACCGAGCGGGAGGGCCATGGGAGCAGTACTTC
CDR3: CASSPYDRAGGPWEQYF

J: TRBJ2-7
D: TRBD2
V: TRBV30
size: NA
DNA: TGTGCCTGGGGAAGCGGGACCTACGAGCAGTACTTC
CDR3: CAWGSGTYEQYF

J: TRBJ1-4
D: NA
V: TRBV20-1
size: NA
DNA: TGCAGTGCTAGATCAGTGGGTGAAAAACTGTTTTTT
CDR3: CSARSVGEKLFF

J: TRBJ2-7
D: NA
V: TRBV20-1
size: many
DNA: TGCAGTGCTAGCGGGATAGGGAACGAGCAGTACTTC
CDR3: CSASGIGNEQYF

J: TRBJ2-2
D: NA
V: TRBV3-1
size: NA
DNA: TGTGCCAGCAGCCTAAAGAGCGGAACCGGGGAGCTGTTTTTT
CDR3: CASSLKSGTGELFF

J: TRBJ1-2
D: NA
V: TRBV24-1
size: many
DNA: TGTGCCACCAGTGATAACAGGAACTATGGCTACACCTTC
CDR3: CATSDNRNYGYTF

J: TRBJ1-1
D: TRBD1
V: TRBV12-3/TRBV12-4
size: many
DNA: TGTGCCAGCAGTCCTCGCCCGGGACAGGGGTCTGAAGCTTTCTTT
CDR3: CASSPRPGQGSEAFF

J: TRBJ1-2
D: NA
V: TRBV5-1
size: few
DNA: TGCGCCAGCAGACCCTCTGCCGGGGCCTATGGCTACACCTTC
CDR3: CASRPSAGAYGYTF

J: TRBJ2-3
D: TRBD2
V: TRBV20-1
size: NA
DNA: TGCAGTGCTACTAGGACTAGCGGGAGCAGTGCAGATACGCAGTATTTT
CDR3: CSATRTSGSSADTQYF

J: TRBJ2-6
D: NA
V: TRBV28
size: few
DNA: TGTGCCAGCAGTCGGGCAGGATTACAGGGAACTGGGGCCAACGTCCTGACTTTC
CDR3: CASSRAGLQGTGANVLTF

J: TRBJ2-5
D: TRBD1
V: TRBV11-2
size: NA
DNA: TGTGCCAGCAGCTTATTCACAGGGGCCCAAGAGACCCAGTACTTC
CDR3: CASSLFTGAQETQYF

J: TRBJ2-6
D: NA
V: TRBV12-3/TRBV12-4
size: NA
DNA: TGTGCCAGCAGTTCCGGGACTCCCGGGTCTGGGGCCAACGTCCTGACTTTC
CDR3: CASSSGTPGSGANVLTF

J: TRBJ1-3
D: TRBD1
V: TRBV19
size: NA
DNA: TGTGCCAGTAGACAGGACAGGGCGGCTGGAAACACCATATATTTT
CDR3: CASRQDRAAGNTIYF

J: TRBJ1-2
D: NA
V: TRBV18
size: NA
DNA: TGTGCCAGCTCACCACCTCAGGGAACGAGGGGCTACACCTTC
CDR3: CASSPPQGTRGYTF

J: TRBJ2-7
D: NA
V: TRBV30
size: NA
DNA: TGTGCCTGGAGCCGGTCTCAGGTCTACGAGCAGTACTTC
CDR3: CAWSRSQVYEQYF

J: TRBJ2-2
D: NA
V: TRBV6-1
size: NA
DNA: TGTGCCAGCAGCGAGGGGGGACACTACACCGGGGAGCTGTTTTTT
CDR3: CASSEGGHYTGELFF

J: TRBJ1-1
D: NA
V: TRBV10-3
size: NA
DNA: TGTGCCATCAGTGCCCCGGGGGCTGAAGCTTTCTTT
CDR3: CAISAPGAEAFF

J: TRBJ2-4
D: NA
V: TRBV7-2
size: NA
DNA: TGTGCCAGCAGCCGAAGGACACCTTTAGCCAAAAACATTCAGTACTTC
CDR3: CASSRRTPLAKNIQYF

J: TRBJ2-2
D: NA
V: TRBV27
size: NA
DNA: TGTGCCAGCAGCCCCTGGGCGGCGAACACCGGGGAGCTGTTTTTT
CDR3: CASSPWAANTGELFF

J: TRBJ2-2
D: NA
V: TRBV14
size: NA
DNA: TGTGCCAGCAGGCGACTAGGCACCGGGGAGCTGTTTTTT
CDR3: CASRRLGTGELFF

J: TRBJ1-2
D: NA
V: TRBV29-1
size: few
DNA: TGCAGCGTTCAAGGCCCAGGCGATGGCTACACCTTC
CDR3: CSVQGPGDGYTF

J: TRBJ2-5
D: NA
V: TRBV20-1
size: many
DNA: TGCAGTGCCACCGACTATGCGGAGACCCAGTACTTC
CDR3: CSATDYAETQYF

J: TRBJ2-5
D: NA
V: TRBV7-9
size: many
DNA: TGTGCCAGCGGGCAGGGATTAGGCCAAGAGACCCAGTACTTC
CDR3: CASGQGLGQETQYF

J: TRBJ2-7
D: TRBD2
V: TRBV4-2
size: few
DNA: TGTGCCAGCAGCCGTTTTGCCGGGACTAGCGGATACGAGCAGTACTTC
CDR3: CASSRFAGTSGYEQYF

J: TRBJ2-2
D: TRBD2
V: TRBV28
size: many
DNA: TGTGCCAGCAGACCAATAGGACTAGCGGGAGGGCCCTCAGCCGGGGAGCTGTTTTTT
CDR3: CASRPIGLAGGPSAGELFF

J: TRBJ1-5
D: NA
V: TRBV28
size: many
DNA: TGTGCCAGCAGCCCCCAGCCTCCCAATCAGCCCCAGCATTTT
CDR3: CASSPQPPNQPQHF

J: TRBJ1-1
D: TRBD1
V: TRBV2
size: many
DNA: TGTGCCAGCAGTTCACAGGGGGCGAAGACTGAAGCTTTCTTT
CDR3: CASSSQGAKTEAFF

J: TRBJ1-1
D: NA
V: TRBV4-3
size: NA
DNA: TGCGCCAGCAGCCAAGATAGGAGGCGGTCTGAAGCTTTCTTT
CDR3: CASSQDRRRSEAFF

J: TRBJ1-2
D: NA
V: TRBV5-4
size: NA
DNA: TGTGCCAGCAGCTTGGTGAACCGAAGGGATGGCTACACCTTC
CDR3: CASSLVNRRDGYTF

J: TRBJ2-5
D: NA
V: TRBV5-1
size: few
DNA: TGCGCCAGCAGCTTGTGGAGGGAAGAGACCCAGTACTTC
CDR3: CASSLWREETQYF

J: TRBJ1-1
D: NA
V: TRBV6-1
size: NA
DNA: TGTGCCAGCTGGGCGGGGTGGACTGAAGCTTTCTTT
CDR3: CASWAGWTEAFF

J: TRBJ2-7
D: NA
V: TRBV12-3/TRBV12-4
size: many
DNA: TGTGCCAGCAGTTTTCGGCGGACAAGCTCCTACGAGCAGTACTTC
CDR3: CASSFRRTSSYEQYF

J: TRBJ1-2
D: NA
V: TRBV20-1
size: many
DNA: TGCAGTGCTAGGACCTTGAATGGCTACACCTTC
CDR3: CSARTLNGYTF

J: TRBJ1-3
D: NA
V: TRBV5-1
size: NA
DNA: TGCGCCAGCAGCTTCACTCAGGGTGGAAACACCATATATTTT
CDR3: CASSFTQGGNTIYF

J: TRBJ2-7
D: TRBD2
V: TRBV7-3
size: many
DNA: TGTGCCAGCAGCTTAGTAGCGGGGGACTACGAGCAGTACTTC
CDR3: CASSLVAGDYEQYF

J: TRBJ1-6
D: NA
V: TRBV12-3/TRBV12-4
size: few
DNA: TGTGCCAGCAGTTCGAGGGGAAAGGAGAATTCACCCCTCCACTTT
CDR3: CASSSRGKENSPLHF

J: TRBJ2-3
D: NA
V: TRBV3-1
size: few
DNA: TGTGCCAGCAGCCAAGATAGATTCAGCGGGCCTAGCACAGATACGCAGTATTTT
CDR3: CASSQDRFSGPSTDTQYF

J: TRBJ1-5
D: NA
V: TRBV5-1
size: NA
DNA: TGCGCCAGCAGCGAAGGAGAGGGGCGGCCCCAGCATTTT
CDR3: CASSEGEGRPQHF

J: TRBJ2-6
D: NA
V: TRBV12-3/TRBV12-4
size: many
DNA: TGTGCCAGCAGTTTTTGGCCACACACCTCTGGGGCCAACGTCCTGACTTTC
CDR3: CASSFWPHTSGANVLTF